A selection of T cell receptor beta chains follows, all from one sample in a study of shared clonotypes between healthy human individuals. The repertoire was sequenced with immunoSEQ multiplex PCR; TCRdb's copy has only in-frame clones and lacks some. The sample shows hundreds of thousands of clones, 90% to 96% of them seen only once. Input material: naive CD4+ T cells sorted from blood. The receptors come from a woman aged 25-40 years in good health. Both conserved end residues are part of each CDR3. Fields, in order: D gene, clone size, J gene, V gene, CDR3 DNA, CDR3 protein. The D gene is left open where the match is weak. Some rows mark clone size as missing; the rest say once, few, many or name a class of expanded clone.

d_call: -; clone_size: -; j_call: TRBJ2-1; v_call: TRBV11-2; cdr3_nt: TGTGCCAGCAGCTCAAGCCAAACTAGTTACGAGCAGTTCTTC; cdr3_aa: CASSSSQTSYEQFF
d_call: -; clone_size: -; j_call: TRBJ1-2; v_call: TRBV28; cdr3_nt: TGTGCCAGCCGGGACCGCACCCTCTATGGCTACACCTTC; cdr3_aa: CASRDRTLYGYTF
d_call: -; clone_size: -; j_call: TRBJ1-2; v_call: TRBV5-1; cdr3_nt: TGCGCCAGCAGCTTGCTTGGGGGGCAACCCTATGGCTACACCTTC; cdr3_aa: CASSLLGGQPYGYTF
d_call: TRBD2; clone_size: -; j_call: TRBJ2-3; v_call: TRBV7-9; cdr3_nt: TGTGCCAGCAGCTTAGGGGGACTAGCCATAGATACGCAGTATTTT; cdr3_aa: CASSLGGLAIDTQYF
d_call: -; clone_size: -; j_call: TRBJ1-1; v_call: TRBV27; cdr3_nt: TGTGCCAGCAGCTTCTCGCTCCTCGGGCGTGGGAACACTGAAGCTTTCTTT; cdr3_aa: CASSFSLLGRGNTEAFF
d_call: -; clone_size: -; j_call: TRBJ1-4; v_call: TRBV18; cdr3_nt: TGTGCCAGCTCAATAGCCAGGGGTTCCAATGAAAAACTGTTTTTT; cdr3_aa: CASSIARGSNEKLFF
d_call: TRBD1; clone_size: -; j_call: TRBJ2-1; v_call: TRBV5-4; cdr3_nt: TGTGCCAGCAGCGAGGACAGGGGACCGAATGAGCAGTTCTTC; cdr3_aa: CASSEDRGPNEQFF
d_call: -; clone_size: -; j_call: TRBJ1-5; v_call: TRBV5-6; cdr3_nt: TGTGCCAGCAGCTTTGGACGCAATCAGCCCCAGCATTTT; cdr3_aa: CASSFGRNQPQHF
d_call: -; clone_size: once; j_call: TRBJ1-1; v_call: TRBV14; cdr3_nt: TGTGCCAGCAGCCAAGGGGCCCCCCGACAACGAACGAACACTGAAGCTTTCTTT; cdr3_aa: CASSQGAPRQRTNTEAFF
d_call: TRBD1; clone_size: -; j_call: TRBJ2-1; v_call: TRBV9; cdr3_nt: TGTGCCAGCAGCCCGCGGACAGGGGCGGACAATGAGCAGTTCTTC; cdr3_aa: CASSPRTGADNEQFF
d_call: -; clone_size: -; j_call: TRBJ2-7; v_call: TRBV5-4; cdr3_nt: TGTGCCAGCAGCAGAGGCACTCCTTCCTACGAGCAGTACTTC; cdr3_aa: CASSRGTPSYEQYF
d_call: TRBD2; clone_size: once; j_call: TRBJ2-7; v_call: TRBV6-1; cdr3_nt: TGTGCCAGCAGAACTAGCGGGAGGAATTACGAGCAGTACTTC; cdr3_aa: CASRTSGRNYEQYF
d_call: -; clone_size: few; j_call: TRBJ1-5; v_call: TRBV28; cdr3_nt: TGTGCCAGCAGTTTATCGTTACAGCCCCAGCATTTT; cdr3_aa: CASSLSLQPQHF
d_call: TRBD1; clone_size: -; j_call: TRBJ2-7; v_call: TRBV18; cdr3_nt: TGTGCCAGCTCACCCACGGGACAGTCCTACGAGCAGTACTTC; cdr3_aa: CASSPTGQSYEQYF
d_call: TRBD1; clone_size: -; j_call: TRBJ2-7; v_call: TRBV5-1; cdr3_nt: TGCGCCAGCAGCCCGATCCCTCCTGGTAAGGGACAGACCTACGAGCAGTACTTC; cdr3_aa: CASSPIPPGKGQTYEQYF
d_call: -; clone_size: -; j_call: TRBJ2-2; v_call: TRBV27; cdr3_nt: TGTGCCAGCAGTTTAATGGGGGCGGTCACCGGGGAGCTGTTTTTT; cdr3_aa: CASSLMGAVTGELFF
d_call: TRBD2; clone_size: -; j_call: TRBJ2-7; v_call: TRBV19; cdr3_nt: TGTGCCAGTAGCACTAGCGGGAGGAACGAGCAGTACTTC; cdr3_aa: CASSTSGRNEQYF
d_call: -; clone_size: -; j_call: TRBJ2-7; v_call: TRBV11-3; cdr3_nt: TGTGCCAGCAGCCGCGTTGGGGCGTCCCACGAGCAGTACTTC; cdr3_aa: CASSRVGASHEQYF
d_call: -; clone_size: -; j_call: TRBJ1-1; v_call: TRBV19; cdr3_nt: TGTGCCAGTAGTATAGGGAGCGGACTGAACACTGAAGCTTTCTTT; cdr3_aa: CASSIGSGLNTEAFF
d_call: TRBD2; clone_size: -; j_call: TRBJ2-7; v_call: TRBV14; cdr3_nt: TGTGCCAGCAGCCAAGGCAAAGGGGAGGGCGAGCAGTACTTC; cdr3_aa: CASSQGKGEGEQYF
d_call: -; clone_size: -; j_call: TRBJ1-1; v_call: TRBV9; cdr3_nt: TGTGCCAGCAGCACCGGAGTTTTAAACACTGAAGCTTTCTTT; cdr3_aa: CASSTGVLNTEAFF
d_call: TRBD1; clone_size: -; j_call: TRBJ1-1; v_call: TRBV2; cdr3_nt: TGTGCCAGCAGTCCAACAGGGGGCTTGAACACTGAAGCTTTCTTT; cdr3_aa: CASSPTGGLNTEAFF
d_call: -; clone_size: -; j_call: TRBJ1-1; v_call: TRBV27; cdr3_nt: TGTGCCAGCAGGGCGCGCAGGGAGGGGACTGAAGCTTTCTTT; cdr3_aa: CASRARREGTEAFF
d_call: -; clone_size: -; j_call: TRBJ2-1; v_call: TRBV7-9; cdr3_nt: TGTGCCAGCAGCCCGAGGGACTTCTACAATGAGCAGTTCTTC; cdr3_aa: CASSPRDFYNEQFF
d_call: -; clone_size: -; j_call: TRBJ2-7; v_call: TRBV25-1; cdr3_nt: TGTGCCAGCAAGGACACTAACTCCTACGAGCAGTACTTC; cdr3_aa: CASKDTNSYEQYF
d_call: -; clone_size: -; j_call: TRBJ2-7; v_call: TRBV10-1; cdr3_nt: TGCGCCAGCAGTGCATGGGGCTCCTACGAGCAGTACTTC; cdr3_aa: CASSAWGSYEQYF
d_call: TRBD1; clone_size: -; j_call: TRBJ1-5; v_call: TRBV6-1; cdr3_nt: TGTGCCAGCAAGGCAGGGGGGCATAGCAATCAGCCCCAGCATTTT; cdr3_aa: CASKAGGHSNQPQHF